The 25 T cell receptor beta chains given below trace back to one sample, sequenced in a study of T cell responses to AZD1222 COVID-19 vaccine. Data came from immunoSEQ multiplex PCR; TCRdb stores just in-frame clones and leaves some out. The table records 150,000 to 200,000 clones, more than 70% of them present only once. The source was peripheral blood, collected 28 days after the second AZD1222 dose. The origin of the receptors is an adult who received the AZD1222 COVID-19 vaccine.

This clone has just a few counts. The rearrangement joins TRBV5-4 to TRBJ2-1, with 8 bases that match TRBD2. The CDR3 runs to 17 residues. V shed 2 bases and J 1 base; nucleotides not matched to a gene: 8. Germline CDR1 and CDR2: SGHNT and YYREEE (reference sequence). The CDR3 loop reads CASSFGTRLNSYNEQFF. In DNA, the CDR3 is TGTGCCAGCAGCTTCGGGACTAGATTAAATTCCTACAATGAGCAGTTCTTC.

The chain uses TRBV18 and TRBJ1-2; 8 bases align to TRBD1. V trimming: 6 bases; J trimming: 3 bases; junction bases outside the gene matches: 3. This CDR3 is 13 amino acids long. Germline V lookup: CDR1 KGHSH, CDR2 LQKENI. The CDR3 spells CASSSDRDYGYTF. The CDR3 DNA is TGTGCCAGCTCCTCGGACAGGGACTATGGCTACACCTTC. The full variable domain, its missing parts supplied by reference TRBV18 and TRBJ1-2, is NAGVMQNPRHLVRRRGQEARLRCSPMKGHSHVYWYRQLPEEGLKFMVYLQKENIIDESGMPKERFSAEFPKEGPSILRIQQVVRGDSAAYFCASSSDRDYGYTFGSGTRLTVV.

This chain uses TRBV27 with TRBJ1-2, with TRBD1 matching over 7 bases. The CDR3 extends over 15 amino acids. Trimming removed 0 bases from V and 5 bases from J; junction bases left unmatched: 6. CDR1 and CDR2 (germline): MNHEY, SMNVEV (reference sequence). CDR3 residues: CASSLSRQGTYGYTF. CDR3 sequence (DNA): TGTGCCAGCAGTTTATCAAGACAGGGAACGTATGGCTACACCTTC.

The chain carries TRBV7-3 and TRBJ2-7; D may be TRBD2 (6 bases). CDR1 is SGHTA and CDR2 is FQGTGA in the germline V gene. This CDR3 contains 14 residues. Trimming removed 2 bases at V and 4 bases at J, with 12 bases between. The CDR3 DNA follows: TGTGCCAGCAGCTTATTGCGGGAAGAATACGAGCAGTACTTC. Protein sequence: CASSLLREEYEQYF.

The rearrangement joins TRBV27 to TRBJ2-2; TRBD2 agrees at 9 bases. The CDR3 length is 15 residues. Germline V gene data show CDR1 as MNHEY and CDR2 as SMNVEV (reference sequence). V shed 4 bases and J 7 bases; nucleotides not matched to a gene: 7. CDR3 residues: CASSSLAGVGGELFF. DNA for the CDR3: TGTGCCAGCAGTTCCTTAGCGGGAGTGGGCGGGGAGCTGTTTTTT.

The rearrangement joins TRBV19 to TRBJ2-7; D is possibly TRBD1 or TRBD2 (5 bases each). The germline V gene has CDR1 LNHDA and CDR2 SQIVND (reference sequence). There are 16 residues in the CDR3. V dropped 1 base and J dropped 2 bases, with 15 bases sitting between them. For the CDR3, the DNA is TGTGCCAGTAGTATAGGACCGAGTGGGGGTCCCTACGAGCAGTACTTC. Its translation is CASSIGPSGGPYEQYF.

This sequence joins TRBV9 and TRBJ1-1, with TRBD1 identical over 8 bases. With 3 bases clipped from V and 4 bases from J, the junction kept 5 bases outside the gene matches. In germline, CDR1 is SGDLS, CDR2 YYNGEE. This CDR3 contains 14 residues. The CDR3 protein is CASSGRQGITEAFF. For the CDR3, the DNA is TGTGCCAGCAGCGGACGACAGGGGATCACTGAAGCTTTCTTT.

As for this clone: The same CDR3 arises from other DNA sequences in this sample as well. The CDR3 DNA follows: TGTGCCAGCAGCCGGGACAGGGGGGATCAGCCCCAGCATTTT. Translated: CASSRDRGDQPQHF. The chain links TRBV7-9 to TRBJ1-5, with 11 bases fitting TRBD1. The CDR3 has 14 residues. The V and J ends lost 5 bases and 5 bases, in that order; junction bases with no gene match: 2. Looked up from germline, CDR1 is SEHNR and CDR2 is FQNEAQ (reference sequence).

The V gene is TRBV24-1, the J gene TRBJ1-4; D not resolved. Germline V lookup: CDR1 KGHDR, CDR2 SFDVKD. V was trimmed by 3 bases and J by 4 bases, leaving 14 bases between them. This CDR3 contains 16 residues. Here the CDR3 reads CATSDATGRGNEKLFF. CDR3 nucleotides: TGTGCCACCAGTGATGCCACCGGGCGAGGTAATGAAAAACTGTTTTTT.

The V call is TRBV12-3 or TRBV12-4, the J call TRBJ2-4; 7 bases fit TRBD2. Losses at the gene ends were 10 bases for V and 5 bases for J; bases not matched to a gene: 8. The CDR3 runs 13 residues. The CDR3 DNA follows: TGTGCCACCCGGGGGGACGGAGAAAACATTCAGTACTTC. Amino acid sequence: CATRGDGENIQYF.

The sample holds a few counts of this clone. This chain uses TRBV6-2 or TRBV6-3 with TRBJ2-5; D remains unclear. The CDR3 is 12 amino acids. The germline V gene has CDR1 MNHEY and CDR2 SVGEGT. Deletions cut 2 bases from V and 9 bases from J, with 10 bases between. CDR3 residues: CASSYPPSAQYF. The CDR3 nucleotides are TGTGCCAGCAGTTACCCCCCCTCGGCCCAGTACTTC.

This chain connects TRBV6-2 or TRBV6-3 to TRBJ2-3; D unclear. The CDR3 has 13 residues. Germline assignment: CDR1 MNHEY and CDR2 SVGEGT. Trimming removed 6 bases from V and 3 bases from J, with 10 bases in between. The CDR3 nucleotides read TGTGCCAGCAGCACTCCTCGGACAGATACGCAGTATTTT. This sequence encodes CASSTPRTDTQYF.

The chain recombines TRBV4-1 with TRBJ1-2; 7 bases are shared with TRBD1. V was clipped by 1 base and J by 3 bases; unmatched bases: 8. Germline lookup yields CDR1 MGHRA and CDR2 YSYEKL. The CDR3 sequence is 16 residues long. CDR3 bases: TGCGCCAGCAGCCAAGGACAGGGCCTCATTTACTATGGCTACACCTTC. This encodes CASSQGQGLIYYGYTF.

The chain uses TRBV28 and TRBJ1-6; TRBD1 matches 8 bases. V shed 3 bases, J shed 8 bases, and the junction held 15 bases outside the gene matches. The CDR3 consists of 18 residues. Germline V gives CDR1 MDHEN, CDR2 SYDVKM. The CDR3 is CASSLIAGGLRRYSPLHF. The CDR3 DNA reads as TGTGCCAGCAGTTTGATAGCAGGGGGCTTAAGGCGGTATTCACCCCTCCACTTT.

This sequence joins TRBV6-5 and TRBJ2-7; TRBD2 might be the D (6 bases). Trimming removed 0 bases at V and 6 bases at J, with 12 bases between. This CDR3 is 14 amino acids long. CDR1 is MNHEY, CDR2 SVGAGI, per germline. CDR3 residues: CASSYSRGGSEQYF. The CDR3 DNA reads TGTGCCAGCAGTTACTCGAGGGGAGGAAGCGAGCAGTACTTC.

The chain links TRBV6-1 to TRBJ1-5; D call uncertain. Germline assignment: CDR1 MNHNS and CDR2 SASEGT. V was shortened by 0 bases and J by 7 bases, with 7 bases between the two germline ends. The CDR3 has 13 residues. CDR3 loop: CASSEAGRQPQHF. CDR3 DNA: TGTGCCAGCAGTGAAGCCGGACGCCAGCCCCAGCATTTT.

This chain uses TRBV28 with TRBJ1-1; D gene uncertain. The V end lost 2 bases, the J end lost 7 bases, and 5 bases lay between the germline ends. The CDR3 has 11 amino acids. Germline CDR1 is MDHEN and CDR2 is SYDVKM. CDR3: CASSLRVEAFF. The CDR3 DNA reads TGTGCCAGCAGTTTAAGGGTTGAAGCTTTCTTT.

This clone showed up just a few times. V usage is TRBV18 and J usage is TRBJ2-3; the D is unclear. The germline V and J ends were trimmed by 6 bases and 7 bases, with 5 bases remaining between them. Germline CDR1 and CDR2: KGHSH and LQKENI. The CDR3 is 10 amino acids. The CDR3: CASSQNTQYF. The CDR3 region has the DNA TGTGCCAGCTCGCAAAATACGCAGTATTTT.

The chain joins TRBV5-1 to TRBJ2-7; the D gene is possibly TRBD1 (6 bases). The length of the CDR3 is 14 residues. V lost 7 bases and J lost 6, with 20 bases in between. The germline V gene encodes CDR1 SGHRS and CDR2 YFSETQ. CDR3 coding DNA: TGCGCCAGCGGGGCTGCAGGGGCGGAGAGCGAGCAGTACTTC. Its protein product is CASGAAGAESEQYF. Filled out from reference TRBV5-1 and TRBJ2-7, the complete variable domain reads KAGVTQTPRYLIKTRGQQVTLSCSPISGHRSVSWYQQTPGQGLQFLFEYFSETQRNKGNFPGRFSGRQFSNSRSEMNVSTLELGDSALYLCASGAAGAESEQYFGPGTRLTVT.

The chain has TRBV6-5 and TRBJ1-2; D is uncertain. From germline, CDR1 is MNHEY and CDR2 SVGAGI. Trimming cost V 7 bases and J 0 bases, with 12 bases left between them. The CDR3 covers 14 residues. CDR3 protein: CASTPLFPNYGYTF. The CDR3 nucleotides read TGTGCCAGCACCCCGTTGTTTCCTAACTATGGCTACACCTTC.

The chain is built from TRBV3-1 (or the pseudogene TRBV3-2) and TRBJ2-3, with TRBD2 matching 7 bases. The length of the CDR3 is 13 residues. Germline V CDR1 and CDR2: LGHDT, YNNKEL (reference sequence). The V segment lost 7 bases and the J segment 4 bases; nucleotides outside the gene matches: 5. DNA for the CDR3: TGTGCCAGCATGGCGGGAGTTTCAGATACGCAGTATTTT. Translating it yields CASMAGVSDTQYF.

The chain links TRBV3-1 (or the pseudogene TRBV3-2) to TRBJ2-7; 8 bases match TRBD1. The germline V gene encodes CDR1 LGHDT and CDR2 YNNKEL (reference sequence). This CDR3 contains 14 residues. V dropped 6 bases and J dropped 6; count of bases not matched to a gene: 10. CDR3 sequence: CASRAGQGLGEQYF. In DNA form, the CDR3 reads TGTGCCAGCAGAGCCGGACAGGGCCTTGGCGAGCAGTACTTC.

The chain employs TRBV27 and TRBJ2-3; D possibly corresponds to TRBD2 (6 bases). Germline V gene sequence: CDR1 MNHEY, CDR2 SMNVEV (reference sequence). The V end was cut by 4 bases, the J end by 5 bases, with 10 bases between. The CDR3 is made up of 13 amino acids. Written as DNA, the CDR3 is TGTGCCAGCAGTTCGCAGGGAGGAGATACGCAGTATTTT. It yields the protein CASSSQGGDTQYF.

The chain joins TRBV28 to TRBJ1-2; TRBD1 matches 7 bases. V was clipped by 7 bases and J by 4 bases; unmatched bases: 12. This CDR3 spans 15 amino acids. Germline assignment: CDR1 MDHEN and CDR2 SYDVKM. CDR3 amino acids: CASTIGGGESYGYTF. CDR3 bases: TGTGCCAGCACAATAGGAGGGGGCGAGTCCTATGGCTACACCTTC.

The chain carries TRBV2 and TRBJ2-7, with no clear D. The CDR3 consists of 16 residues. Trimming left V 2 bases short and J 4 bases short, with 18 bases between. Germline V gives CDR1 SNHLY, CDR2 FYNNEI. CDR3 sequence (DNA): TGTGCCAGCAGTGAACCCATTAAACTACTTGGGTACGAGCAGTACTTC. Amino acids: CASSEPIKLLGYEQYF.